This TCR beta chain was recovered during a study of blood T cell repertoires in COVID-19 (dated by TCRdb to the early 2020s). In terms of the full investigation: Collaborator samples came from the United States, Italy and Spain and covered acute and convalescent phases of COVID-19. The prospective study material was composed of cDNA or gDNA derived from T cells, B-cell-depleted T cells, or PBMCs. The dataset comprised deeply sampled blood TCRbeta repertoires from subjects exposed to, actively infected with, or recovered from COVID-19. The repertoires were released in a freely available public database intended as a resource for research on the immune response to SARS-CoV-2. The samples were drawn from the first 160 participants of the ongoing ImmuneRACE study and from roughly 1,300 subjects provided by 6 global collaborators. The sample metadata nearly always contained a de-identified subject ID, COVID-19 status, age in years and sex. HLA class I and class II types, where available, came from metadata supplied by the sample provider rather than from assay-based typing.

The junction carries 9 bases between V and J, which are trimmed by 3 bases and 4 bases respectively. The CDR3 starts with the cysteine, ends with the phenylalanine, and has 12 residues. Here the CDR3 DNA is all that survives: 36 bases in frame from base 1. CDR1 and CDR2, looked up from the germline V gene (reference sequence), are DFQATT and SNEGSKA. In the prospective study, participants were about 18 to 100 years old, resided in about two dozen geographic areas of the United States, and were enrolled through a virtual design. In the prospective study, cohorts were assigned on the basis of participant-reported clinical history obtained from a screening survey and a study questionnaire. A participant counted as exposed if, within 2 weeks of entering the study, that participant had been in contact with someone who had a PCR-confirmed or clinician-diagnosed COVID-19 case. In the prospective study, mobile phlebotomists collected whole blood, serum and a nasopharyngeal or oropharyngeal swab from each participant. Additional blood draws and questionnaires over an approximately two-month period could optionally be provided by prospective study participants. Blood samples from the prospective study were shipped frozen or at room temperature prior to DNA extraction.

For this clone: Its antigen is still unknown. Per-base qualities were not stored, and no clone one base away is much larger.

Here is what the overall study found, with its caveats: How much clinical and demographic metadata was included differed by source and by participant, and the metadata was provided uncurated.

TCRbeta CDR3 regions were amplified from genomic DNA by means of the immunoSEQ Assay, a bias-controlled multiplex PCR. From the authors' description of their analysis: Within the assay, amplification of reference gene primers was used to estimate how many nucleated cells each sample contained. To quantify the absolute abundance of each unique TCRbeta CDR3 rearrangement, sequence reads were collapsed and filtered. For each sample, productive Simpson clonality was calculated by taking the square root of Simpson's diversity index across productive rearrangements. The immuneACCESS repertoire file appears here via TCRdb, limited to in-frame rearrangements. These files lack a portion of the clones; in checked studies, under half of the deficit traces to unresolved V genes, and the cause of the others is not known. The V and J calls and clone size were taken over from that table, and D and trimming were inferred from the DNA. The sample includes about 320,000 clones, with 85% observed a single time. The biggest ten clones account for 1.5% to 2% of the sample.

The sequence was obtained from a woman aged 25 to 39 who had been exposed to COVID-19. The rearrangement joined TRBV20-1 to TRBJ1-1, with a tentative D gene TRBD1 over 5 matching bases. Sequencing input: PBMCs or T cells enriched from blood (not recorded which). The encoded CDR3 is CSASPRVTEAFF. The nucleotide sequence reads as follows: TGCAGTGCTAGTCCCAGGGTCACTGAAGCTTTCTTT.